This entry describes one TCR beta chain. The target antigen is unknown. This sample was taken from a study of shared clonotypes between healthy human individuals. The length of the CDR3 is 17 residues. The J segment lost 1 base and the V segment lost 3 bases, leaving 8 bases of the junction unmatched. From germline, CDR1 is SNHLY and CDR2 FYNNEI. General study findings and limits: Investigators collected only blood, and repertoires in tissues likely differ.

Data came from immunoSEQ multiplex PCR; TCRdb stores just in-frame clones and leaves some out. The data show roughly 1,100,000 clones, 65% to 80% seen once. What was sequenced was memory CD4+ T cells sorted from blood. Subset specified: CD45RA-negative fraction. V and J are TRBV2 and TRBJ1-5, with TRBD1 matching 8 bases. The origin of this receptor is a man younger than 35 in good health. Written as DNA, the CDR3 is TGTGCCAGCAGTGAGGGGACAGGTAGATCAAGCAATCAGCCCCAGCATTTT. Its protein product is CASSEGTGRSSNQPQHF.